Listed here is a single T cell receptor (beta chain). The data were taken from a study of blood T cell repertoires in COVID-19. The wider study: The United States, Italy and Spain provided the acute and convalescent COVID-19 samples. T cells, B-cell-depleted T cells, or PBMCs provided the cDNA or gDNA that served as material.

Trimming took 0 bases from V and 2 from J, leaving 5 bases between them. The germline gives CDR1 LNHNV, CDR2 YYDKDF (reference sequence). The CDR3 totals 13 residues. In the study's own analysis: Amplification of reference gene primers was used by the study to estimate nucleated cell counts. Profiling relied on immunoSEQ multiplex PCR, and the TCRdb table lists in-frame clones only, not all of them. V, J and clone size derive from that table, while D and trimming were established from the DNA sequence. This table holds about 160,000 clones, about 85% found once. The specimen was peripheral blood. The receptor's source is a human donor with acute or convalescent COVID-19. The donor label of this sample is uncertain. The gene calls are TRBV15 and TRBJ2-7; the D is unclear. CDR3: CATSRDPAYEQYF. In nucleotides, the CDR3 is TGTGCCACCAGCAGAGATCCTGCCTACGAGCAGTACTTC.